This TCR beta chain was documented in a study of technical replicates of blood from several donors. Sequencing was performed with immunoSEQ multiplex PCR; in TCRdb, only in-frame clones are kept and a portion is missing. The sample carries tens of thousands of clones, 95% recorded once. The CDR3 totals 15 residues. V dropped 5 bases and J dropped 2 bases, with 15 bases sitting between them. Germline V gives CDR1 SGDLS, CDR2 YYNGEE. The chain employs TRBV9 and TRBJ2-3, with a weak D call TRBD2 (5 bases). The sample consisted of T cells isolated from PBMCs. The clonotype comes from a human donor in good health. The CDR3 DNA is TGTGCCAGCAGGGGCGGGCACACCAACACAGATACGCAGTATTTT. Protein sequence: CASRGGHTNTDTQYF.